These T cell receptor beta chains were read from a single sample in a study of tumor and adjacent non-tumor tissue in lung cancer. TCRdb re-called the multiplex PCR reads with MiXCR, one entry per CDR3 protein. The repertoire has 81,000 or so distinct CDR3 sequences, 80% to 85% of them found once; the top ten carry 13%. Sequencing used lung tumor tissue. The receptors were sampled from a woman aged 45-65 years with non-small cell lung cancer. The CDR3 runs from the conserved cysteine through the conserved F or W. D genes are given only for firm matches. Some rows have no size entry. The others give once, few or many, or a class for an expanded clone.

J gene: TRBJ2-3
V gene: TRBV7-2
clone size: many
D gene: TRBD2
CDR3 DNA: TGTGCCAGCAGGGGGGGGGCTAGCGGGAGTGGTCAGTATTTT
CDR3 protein: CASRGGASGSGQYF

J gene: TRBJ2-1
V gene: TRBV7-9
clone size: NA
D gene: NA
CDR3 DNA: TGTGCCAGCAGCTTAGGTAGCCAGGGGCTTGTACGGTTCTTC
CDR3 protein: CASSLGSQGLVRFF

J gene: TRBJ1-1
V gene: TRBV6-5
clone size: few
D gene: NA
CDR3 DNA: TGTGTCAGTAGTTACTCCCTGGACACTGAAGCTTTCTTT
CDR3 protein: CVSSYSLDTEAFF

J gene: TRBJ2-1
V gene: TRBV14
clone size: NA
D gene: TRBD2
CDR3 DNA: TGTGCCAGCAGCCAAGATCGCGTAGCGGGAAGGGATGGGCAATTCTTC
CDR3 protein: CASSQDRVAGRDGQFF

J gene: TRBJ2-1
V gene: TRBV6-1
clone size: NA
D gene: NA
CDR3 DNA: TGTGCCAGCAGTAAAAATGAGTATGAGCAGTTCTTC
CDR3 protein: CASSKNEYEQFF

J gene: TRBJ1-1
V gene: TRBV29-1
clone size: NA
D gene: NA
CDR3 DNA: TGCAACGCCGCGGACATCACTGAAGGTTTCTTT
CDR3 protein: CNAADITEGFF

J gene: TRBJ2-1
V gene: TRBV2
clone size: NA
D gene: NA
CDR3 DNA: TGTGCCAGCAGCGAGGGGCCGTCCTACAATGAGCAGTTCTTC
CDR3 protein: CASSEGPSYNEQFF

J gene: TRBJ1-5
V gene: TRBV6-1
clone size: NA
D gene: NA
CDR3 DNA: TGTGCCAGCAGTGTTACCTCATGGACCAATCAGCCCCAGCATTTT
CDR3 protein: CASSVTSWTNQPQHF

J gene: TRBJ2-3
V gene: TRBV20-1
clone size: NA
D gene: NA
CDR3 DNA: TGCAGTGAGGTCCGGGGGCCATTAGATACGCAGTATTTT
CDR3 protein: CSEVRGPLDTQYF

J gene: TRBJ2-7
V gene: TRBV20-1
clone size: NA
D gene: NA
CDR3 DNA: TGCAGTGGGGATACTCTACTTGGGGCCTACGAGCAGTACTTC
CDR3 protein: CSGDTLLGAYEQYF

J gene: TRBJ2-2
V gene: TRBV11-2
clone size: NA
D gene: NA
CDR3 DNA: TGTGCCAGCAACGAAAACTGGGACACCGAGGAGCTGTTTTTT
CDR3 protein: CASNENWDTEELFF

J gene: TRBJ2-1
V gene: TRBV20-1
clone size: NA
D gene: TRBD2
CDR3 DNA: TGCAGTCCGCCACAACTAGCGGGAGGGCTGAACTCCTACAATGAGCAGTTCTTC
CDR3 protein: CSPPQLAGGLNSYNEQFF

J gene: TRBJ1-5
V gene: TRBV29-1
clone size: NA
D gene: NA
CDR3 DNA: TGCAGCGTTGAATGGTTCGGGCTCGATACAGGGAATCAGCCCCATCATTTT
CDR3 protein: CSVEWFGLDTGNQPHHF

J gene: TRBJ2-5
V gene: TRBV20-1
clone size: NA
D gene: TRBD1
CDR3 DNA: TGCAATGCTAGAACCGGGACAGTCCAAGAGACCCAATACTTC
CDR3 protein: CNARTGTVQETQYF

J gene: TRBJ2-2
V gene: TRBV12-3/TRBV12-4
clone size: NA
D gene: NA
CDR3 DNA: TGTGCCAGCAGCCCCATGGGGCACACCGGGATGCTGTTTTTT
CDR3 protein: CASSPMGHTGMLFF

J gene: TRBJ1-1
V gene: TRBV20-1
clone size: medium-sized
D gene: TRBD1
CDR3 DNA: TGCAGTGCTTACAGGGGTACGAACACTGAAGCTTTCTTT
CDR3 protein: CSAYRGTNTEAFF

J gene: TRBJ2-7
V gene: TRBV20-1
clone size: NA
D gene: TRBD2
CDR3 DNA: TGCAGTGCTATAGATACTAGCGGGGGCTCCTACGAGCAGTACTTC
CDR3 protein: CSAIDTSGGSYEQYF

J gene: TRBJ2-2
V gene: TRBV6-5
clone size: NA
D gene: NA
CDR3 DNA: TGTGTCAGCAGTCACATAAGACAGCGAGGCACCGGGGAGCTGTTTTTT
CDR3 protein: CVSSHIRQRGTGELFF

J gene: TRBJ2-3
V gene: TRBV10-3
clone size: NA
D gene: NA
CDR3 DNA: TGTGCCACTAACCCGACGACAGGCACAGATGCGCAGTATTTT
CDR3 protein: CATNPTTGTDAQYF

J gene: TRBJ2-1
V gene: TRBV5-6
clone size: many
D gene: TRBD1
CDR3 DNA: TGTGCCAGCAGCTCAATACAGGGGGCTTCCTACAATGAGCAGTTCTTC
CDR3 protein: CASSSIQGASYNEQFF

J gene: TRBJ2-1
V gene: TRBV6-1
clone size: NA
D gene: NA
CDR3 DNA: TGCGCCAGCGGTGAGCGCCGGTTAGACTTCTTACTCTCGACAGCCCACAATGAGCAGTTCTTC
CDR3 protein: CASGERRLDFLLSTAHNEQFF

J gene: TRBJ1-5
V gene: TRBV12-3/TRBV12-4
clone size: NA
D gene: NA
CDR3 DNA: TGTGCCAGCAGTTTTACAGGTGGGGGCCTGCCCCAGCATTTT
CDR3 protein: CASSFTGGGLPQHF

J gene: TRBJ2-1
V gene: TRBV18
clone size: once
D gene: TRBD2
CDR3 DNA: TGTGCCAGCTCAACCTATGGGGGGGTTTGGAACAATGAGCAGTTCTTC
CDR3 protein: CASSTYGGVWNNEQFF

J gene: TRBJ2-3
V gene: TRBV7-8
clone size: NA
D gene: NA
CDR3 DNA: TGTGCCAGCAGATCCGATGGGGGGAGGTGGGATACGCAGTATTTT
CDR3 protein: CASRSDGGRWDTQYF

J gene: TRBJ2-1
V gene: TRBV11-2
clone size: NA
D gene: NA
CDR3 DNA: TGTCCCACCAGCTTTATAGCGGTAGGAGACAATGAGCAGTTCTTC
CDR3 protein: CPTSFIAVGDNEQFF

J gene: TRBJ2-3
V gene: TRBV4-1
clone size: once
D gene: TRBD2
CDR3 DNA: TGCGCCAGCAGCCACCCGTTAGCGGGAGATACGCAATATTTT
CDR3 protein: CASSHPLAGDTQYF

J gene: TRBJ2-7
V gene: TRBV19
clone size: NA
D gene: NA
CDR3 DNA: TGTGCCAGTAGTTCTGACACCCTCTACGAGCAGTACTTC
CDR3 protein: CASSSDTLYEQYF

J gene: TRBJ2-4
V gene: TRBV7-2
clone size: few
D gene: NA
CDR3 DNA: TGTGCCAGCAGCTCCACCGGGATCCGGGACATTCAGTACTTC
CDR3 protein: CASSSTGIRDIQYF

J gene: TRBJ2-7
V gene: TRBV29-1
clone size: NA
D gene: NA
CDR3 DNA: TGCAGCGCCCACTCGACCAGCTCCTACGAGCAGTACTTC
CDR3 protein: CSAHSTSSYEQYF

J gene: TRBJ2-7
V gene: TRBV28
clone size: NA
D gene: NA
CDR3 DNA: TGTGGCAGCACAGGACTCAACGAGCAGTACTTC
CDR3 protein: CGSTGLNEQYF

J gene: TRBJ2-4
V gene: TRBV21-1
clone size: NA
D gene: NA
CDR3 DNA: TGTGCCAGCAGCAAAGGACATCGGAGGATCGCGTTAGTCAAAAACGTTCAGTACTTC
CDR3 protein: CASSKGHRRIALVKNVQYF

J gene: TRBJ2-3
V gene: TRBV10-3
clone size: medium-sized
D gene: NA
CDR3 DNA: TGTGCCATCAGTGAGTCGTCGCTCTCCACAGATACGCAGTATTTT
CDR3 protein: CAISESSLSTDTQYF

J gene: TRBJ2-7
V gene: TRBV6-5
clone size: NA
D gene: TRBD2
CDR3 DNA: TGTGCCAGCTGCCTGAATCGGGCTAGCGGGAGCTACGAGCAGTATTTC
CDR3 protein: CASCLNRASGSYEQYF

J gene: TRBJ1-5
V gene: TRBV2
clone size: NA
D gene: NA
CDR3 DNA: TGTACCAGCAGAGAGGCAGGGATCAATCAGCCCCAGCATTTT
CDR3 protein: CTSREAGINQPQHF

J gene: TRBJ1-2
V gene: TRBV5-6
clone size: NA
D gene: NA
CDR3 DNA: TGTGCCAGCAGTCATGGGGCGAACTATGGCTATACCTTC
CDR3 protein: CASSHGANYGYTF

J gene: TRBJ1-5
V gene: TRBV24-1
clone size: NA
D gene: NA
CDR3 DNA: TGTGCCACCAGTGAGAAGGGACACTATGGGCAGCCCCAGGGTTTT
CDR3 protein: CATSEKGHYGQPQGF

J gene: TRBJ2-7
V gene: TRBV20-1
clone size: NA
D gene: NA
CDR3 DNA: TGCAGTGCCACCGGACGTGTGAAGGAGCAGTACTTC
CDR3 protein: CSATGRVKEQYF

J gene: TRBJ1-1
V gene: TRBV7-3
clone size: NA
D gene: NA
CDR3 DNA: TGTGTCAGCAGCTTAAGTCCAGGGAACACTGAAGCTTTCTTT
CDR3 protein: CVSSLSPGNTEAFF

J gene: TRBJ2-7
V gene: TRBV11-2
clone size: NA
D gene: NA
CDR3 DNA: TGTACTAGCAGCTTAGCCGCGGGACGCACGGGGCCCTACGTGCAGTACTTC
CDR3 protein: CTSSLAAGRTGPYVQYF

J gene: TRBJ1-2
V gene: TRBV29-1
clone size: NA
D gene: NA
CDR3 DNA: TGCAGCGGTCTGTCAAGGTATGACTACACCTTC
CDR3 protein: CSGLSRYDYTF

J gene: TRBJ2-1
V gene: TRBV12-3/TRBV12-4
clone size: NA
D gene: TRBD1
CDR3 DNA: TGTGCCAGCTGTGGGCCCCCCACAGGGGGCGTGACCTACAATGAGCAGTTCTTC
CDR3 protein: CASCGPPTGGVTYNEQFF

J gene: TRBJ2-1
V gene: TRBV11-2
clone size: NA
D gene: TRBD2
CDR3 DNA: TGTGCCAGTACCACTGAGGGCGGGGGAAGCTCCTACAATGAGCAGTTCTTC
CDR3 protein: CASTTEGGGSSYNEQFF

J gene: TRBJ1-6
V gene: TRBV20-1
clone size: NA
D gene: NA
CDR3 DNA: TGCAGTGCTAGGCTCGTCGGCACTAGGGATTCACCCCTCCACTTT
CDR3 protein: CSARLVGTRDSPLHF

J gene: TRBJ2-2
V gene: TRBV20-1
clone size: NA
D gene: TRBD1
CDR3 DNA: TGCAGTGCAGGAGGACAGGGGGCGCCCGGGGAGCTGTTTTTT
CDR3 protein: CSAGGQGAPGELFF

J gene: TRBJ2-1
V gene: TRBV29-1
clone size: once
D gene: NA
CDR3 DNA: TGCAGCGTTGAATTTCCGACGGGACCCCGGGATGAACAGTTCTTC
CDR3 protein: CSVEFPTGPRDEQFF

J gene: TRBJ1-1
V gene: TRBV5-6
clone size: NA
D gene: NA
CDR3 DNA: TGTGCTAGCAGCTTGTCGTTGCCCAGGCGGGAAGCTTTCTTT
CDR3 protein: CASSLSLPRREAFF